These T cell receptor beta chains were read from a single sample in a study of patients and donors after allogeneic stem cell transplantation. TCRdb re-derived calls from the RT-PCR reads in MiXCR, one entry per CDR3 protein. The table has hundreds of thousands of distinct CDR3 sequences, under 20% seen once; the top ten hold just over 7%. Material for sequencing was blood, either unsorted or a sorted T cell fraction (not recorded which). All receptors derive from a human donor who was either an allogeneic HSCT recipient or a stem cell or donor lymphocyte infusion donor (not recorded which). It is not recorded whose cells these are; they may come from a transplant donor. Each CDR3 is given with its conserved first and last residue. A D gene is named only where the DNA matches it firmly. Clone size, where shown, is once, few, many, or a class for clones that have expanded.

D	V	J	size	CDR3	DNA
TRBD1	TRBV28	TRBJ2-5	few	CASRGTGVETQYF	TGTGCCAGCAGGGGGACAGGGGTAGAGACCCAGTACTTC
-	TRBV4-1	TRBJ2-7	many	CASSQGAGSYEQYF	TGTGCCAGCAGCCAAGGGGCAGGCTCCTACGAGCAGTACTTC
-	TRBV4-1	TRBJ2-7	-	CASSQEETRDEQYF	TGCGCCAGCAGCCAAGAAGAGACCCGGGACGAGCAGTACTTC
TRBD2	TRBV11-3	TRBJ2-5	few	CASSHRGGRETQYF	TGTGCCAGCAGTCATCGGGGGGGAAGAGAGACCCAGTACTTC
-	TRBV10-3	TRBJ1-2	-	CAISDAAKSYGYTF	TGTGCCATCAGTGACGCAGCCAAATCCTATGGCTACACCTTC
TRBD2	TRBV7-2	TRBJ2-3	few	CASSLAWRGGQGTQYF	TGTGCCAGCAGCTTAGCTTGGCGGGGGGGCCAAGGTACGCAGTATTTT
-	TRBV20-1	TRBJ1-1	-	CSARGAGKDTEAFF	TGCAGTGCTAGGGGGGCAGGGAAGGACACTGAAGCTTTCTTT
-	TRBV19	TRBJ2-3	-	CASSIRGSLKDTQYF	TGTGCCAGTAGTATACGGGGTAGTCTAAAGGATACGCAGTATTTT
TRBD1	TRBV2	TRBJ1-6	-	CASRREDRGAPLHF	TGTGCCAGCAGGCGCGAAGACAGGGGGGCACCCCTCCACTTT
TRBD1	TRBV15	TRBJ1-4	-	CATSYAGGHEKLFF	TGTGCCACCAGCTATGCAGGGGGGCATGAAAAACTGTTTTTT
TRBD2	TRBV18	TRBJ2-5	-	CASSPQRGETQYF	TGTGCCAGCTCACCTCAGCGGGGAGAGACCCAGTACTTC
TRBD2	TRBV20-1	TRBJ2-1	few	CSAREGGRAYEQFF	TGCAGTGCTAGAGAAGGCGGGAGGGCCTATGAGCAGTTCTTC
-	TRBV4-2	TRBJ2-7	-	CASSPTSDSSYEQYF	TGTGCCAGCAGCCCGACTAGTGACAGCTCCTACGAGCAGTACTTC
TRBD1	TRBV7-9	TRBJ1-6	few	CASSFPPGTEDNSPLHF	TGTGCCAGCAGCTTCCCCCCCGGGACAGAAGATAATTCACCCCTCCACTTT
TRBD1	TRBV3-1	TRBJ2-6	few	CASSPTGMTAGANVLTF	TGTGCCAGCAGTCCGACAGGGATGACCGCTGGGGCCAACGTCCTGACTTTC
-	TRBV6-2/TRBV6-3	TRBJ2-5	few	CASSPLTEETQYF	TGTGCCAGCAGTCCCCTGACAGAAGAGACCCAGTACTTC
-	TRBV3-1	TRBJ2-1	-	CASSQEVEQFF	TGTGCCAGCAGCCAAGAGGTAGAGCAGTTCTTC
-	TRBV5-5	TRBJ1-5	few	CASSLEVTFLRSQPQHF	TGTGCCAGCAGCTTGGAAGTCACCTTTTTAAGGAGTCAGCCCCAGCATTTT
-	TRBV6-5	TRBJ2-2	few	CASSYPPGTGELFF	TGTGCCAGCAGTTACCCCCCAGGCACCGGGGAGCTGTTTTTT
-	TRBV6-5	TRBJ2-1	few	CASSYNGGRTYNEQFF	TGTGCCAGCAGTTACAATGGGGGGCGAACCTACAATGAGCAGTTCTTC
-	TRBV6-5	TRBJ2-2	-	CASTNSGELFF	TGTGCCAGCACCAACTCCGGGGAGCTGTTTTTT
-	TRBV7-6	TRBJ1-3	-	CASSLGLGVAGNTIYF	TGTGCCAGCAGCTTAGGTCTGGGGGTTGCTGGAAACACCATATATTTT
TRBD1	TRBV20-1	TRBJ1-5	-	CSARTGTDQPQHF	TGCAGTGCTAGAACAGGGACAGATCAGCCCCAGCATTTT
-	TRBV12-3/TRBV12-4	TRBJ1-5	many	CASRGEGNQPQHF	TGTGCCAGCAGGGGGGAGGGCAATCAGCCCCAGCATTTT
-	TRBV20-1	TRBJ2-7	-	CSANPEGYEQYF	TGCAGTGCTAACCCAGAGGGCTACGAGCAGTACTTC
-	TRBV9	TRBJ2-1	-	CASSVSRNNEQFF	TGTGCCAGCAGCGTATCACGGAACAATGAGCAGTTCTTC
TRBD1	TRBV20-1	TRBJ1-1	few	CSARVRGLNTEAFF	TGCAGTGCTAGAGTTAGGGGGCTGAACACTGAAGCTTTCTTT
-	TRBV7-6	TRBJ2-3	many	CASSQNTDTQYF	TGTGCCAGCAGCCAGAACACAGATACGCAGTATTTT
-	TRBV5-1	TRBJ1-5	few	CASSPSFRTDYSNQPQHF	TGCGCCAGCAGCCCGAGCTTTAGGACGGACTATAGCAATCAGCCCCAGCATTTT
-	TRBV21-1	TRBJ1-4	few	CASTIKVCATNEKLFF	TGTGCCAGCACCATAAAAGTCTGTGCAACTAATGAAAAACTGTTTTTT
TRBD2	TRBV18	TRBJ2-5	-	CASSPGREETQYF	TGTGCCAGCTCACCTGGGAGGGAAGAGACCCAGTACTTC
-	TRBV2	TRBJ1-1	few	CASRDTGNTEAFF	TGTGCCAGCAGAGACACAGGAAACACTGAAGCTTTCTTT
TRBD1	TRBV11-2	TRBJ1-4	-	CASSDGQGYNEKLFF	TGTGCCAGCAGCGACGGACAGGGGTATAATGAAAAACTGTTTTTT
-	TRBV18	TRBJ2-6	-	CASSPRKTAGANVLTF	TGTGCCAGCTCACCACGAAAGACAGCTGGGGCCAACGTCCTGACTTTC
-	TRBV4-1	TRBJ2-4	-	CASSLPSGAVKNIQYF	TGCGCCAGCAGCCTCCCTTCTGGGGCCGTAAAAAACATTCAGTACTTC
-	TRBV30	TRBJ2-1	-	CAWSVWDNEQFF	TGTGCCTGGAGTGTCTGGGACAATGAGCAGTTCTTC
-	TRBV20-1	TRBJ2-1	-	CSARETGSSYNEQFF	TGCAGTGCTAGAGAAACAGGGAGCTCCTACAATGAGCAGTTCTTC
-	TRBV3-1	TRBJ1-1	few	CASSQERVGEAFF	TGTGCCAGCAGCCAAGAAAGGGTAGGCGAAGCTTTCTTT
-	TRBV10-3	TRBJ1-3	-	CAISRISGNTIYF	TGTGCCATCAGCAGGATCTCTGGAAACACCATATATTTT
TRBD1	TRBV27	TRBJ2-7	-	CASSFDRGHGSEQYF	TGTGCCAGCAGTTTTGACAGGGGGCATGGAAGCGAGCAGTACTTC
TRBD1	TRBV6-1	TRBJ1-5	few	CASSRTGGGGNQPQHF	TGTGCCAGCAGTCGGACAGGGGGAGGTGGCAATCAGCCCCAGCATTTT